The clone carrying this T cell receptor beta chain was seen at least ten times. This entry comes from a study of T cells after yellow fever vaccination. Study as a whole: Preparation used SMART-Seq v4 Ultra Low Input for the low-cell-number fractions.

5'RACE template switching generated TCR cDNA, adding a universal primer site and UMIs. TCRdb reanalysed the 5' RACE reads using MiXCR and keeps one entry per CDR3 protein. The sample lists a few hundred thousand distinct CDR3 sequences, about 6.2% occurring once. The sequencing used PBMCs, collected 5 days after the yellow fever booster vaccination. The sequence came from a man between 25 and 39 years old who received the YFV17D yellow fever vaccine.

This chain's CDR3 is CASSVGQGYETQYF. CDR3 nucleotides: TGTGCCAGCAGCGTAGGGCAGGGCTACGAGACCCAGTACTTC. This chain connects TRBV9 to TRBJ2-5; D might be TRBD1 (5 bases). The CDR3 covers 14 residues. Germline CDR1 SGDLS, CDR2 YYNGEE. Trimming pared 0 bases from V and 5 bases from J, leaving 11 bases between.